The 15 T cell receptor beta chains given below trace back to one sample, sequenced in a study of response to subunit inactivated influenza vaccine. TCRdb reanalysed the RT-PCR reads using MiXCR and keeps one entry per CDR3 protein. This sample has 650,000 to 800,000 distinct CDR3 sequences, with about 15% found just once. Material: PBMCs from blood, obtained 14 to 15 days before vaccination. These receptor sequences come from a man between 45 and 60 years old who received an inactivated influenza vaccine.

This clonotype was counted between two and nine times. The CDR3 bases are TGTGCCAGCAGCGCCCCTCAGGCGGAGTACACTCAAGAGACCCAGTACTTC. Translation: CASSAPQAEYTQETQYF. This chain joins TRBV9 and TRBJ2-5; no definite D call. The germline V gene encodes CDR1 SGDLS and CDR2 YYNGEE. Trimming pared 3 bases from V and 2 bases from J, leaving 20 bases between. This CDR3 has 17 amino acids.

The chain recombines TRBV6-5 with TRBJ2-2; 7 bases are a match to TRBD2. Germline values: CDR1 MNHEY, CDR2 SVGAGI. The CDR3 length is 15 residues. V shed 3 bases, J shed 4 bases, and the junction held 5 bases outside the gene matches. The CDR3 sequence: CASSYTSAGTGELFF. As DNA, the CDR3 is TGTGCCAGCAGTTATACTAGCGCGGGCACCGGGGAGCTGTTTTTT.

This clonotype occurred many times. V and J are TRBV20-1 and TRBJ1-4; 7 nucleotides align to TRBD1. Germline V gene data show CDR1 as DFQATT and CDR2 as SNEGSKA (reference sequence). Trimming cost V 5 bases and J 7 bases; bases outside gene matches: 10. The CDR3 has 14 amino acids. In nucleotides, the CDR3 is TGCAGTGCTGCTACTCGACAGGGTAGTGAAAAACTGTTTTTT. Encoded protein: CSAATRQGSEKLFF.

This clonotype has more than one count but fewer than ten. The chain carries TRBV6-1 and TRBJ1-1; 7 bases agree with TRBD1. CDR3 size: 14 residues. The junction had 10 bases not matched to a gene; V was cut back by 6 bases and J by 6 bases. Per germline, CDR1 MNHNS and CDR2 SASEGT. Here the CDR3 DNA reads TGTGCCAGCAGAACCGGGACAGCGGGGTCTGAAGCTTTCTTT. Amino acid sequence: CASRTGTAGSEAFF.

This clonotype has a count of ten or more. J is TRBJ2-5 and V is TRBV6-5; no clear D. This CDR3 comprises 11 residues. Germline V gene lookup returns CDR1 MNHEY and CDR2 SVGAGI. V lost 6 bases, J lost 5 bases, and 7 bases lay in between. CDR3 loop: CASRVGETQYF. The DNA of the CDR3 is TGTGCCAGCAGAGTGGGGGAGACCCAGTACTTC.

This chain uses TRBV20-1 with TRBJ1-1; the D gene is possibly TRBD1 (5 bases). The CDR3 is 14 residues long. Trimming pared 5 bases from V and 0 bases from J, leaving 13 bases between. CDR1 is DFQATT, CDR2 SNEGSKA, per germline (reference sequence). CDR3: CSASQGGVNTEAFF. In nucleotides, the CDR3 is TGCAGTGCTTCGCAGGGAGGAGTGAACACTGAAGCTTTCTTT.

The rearrangement links TRBV5-6 to TRBJ2-4; no definite D call. Germline V gene sequence: CDR1 SGHDT, CDR2 YYEEEE. This CDR3 has 13 amino acids. V lost 2 bases, J lost 6 bases, and 9 bases lay in between. CDR3 sequence reads: CASSLTVPNIQYF. CDR3 coding DNA: TGTGCCAGCAGCTTAACCGTCCCAAACATTCAGTACTTC. Full variable domain (missing parts from reference TRBV5-6 and TRBJ2-4): DAGVTQSPTHLIKTRGQQVTLRCSPKSGHDTVSWYQQALGQGPQFIFQYYEEEERQRGNFPDRFSGHQFPNYSSELNVNALLLGDSALYLCASSLTVPNIQYFGAGTRLSVL.

A few counts support this clonotype. The V call is TRBV24-1, the J call TRBJ2-3; TRBD2 agrees at 15 bases. The CDR3 totals 17 residues. V shed 5 bases and J 3 bases; nucleotides not matched to a gene: 5. The germline CDR1 and CDR2 sequences are KGHDR and SFDVKD. CDR3: CATSARTSGRATDTQYF. The CDR3, as DNA: TGTGCCACCAGTGCCAGGACTAGCGGGAGGGCGACAGATACGCAGTATTTT.

This clonotype was observed once. This chain joins TRBV7-3 and TRBJ2-2; TRBD1 matches 10 bases. The CDR3 spans 17 residues. The V segment lost 2 bases and the J segment 3 bases; nucleotides outside the gene matches: 6. Per germline, CDR1 SGHTA and CDR2 FQGTGA. The CDR3 region has the DNA TGTGCCAGCAGCTTACTTCCGGGACAGGGGCACACCGGGGAGCTGTTTTTT. This gives the protein CASSLLPGQGHTGELFF.

This clonotype appeared a few times. The V call is TRBV10-3, the J call TRBJ2-1; 11 nucleotides line up with TRBD2. V shed 5 bases and J 5 bases; nucleotides not matched to a gene: 2. The CDR3 totals 14 residues. Germline V CDR1 and CDR2: ENHRY, SYGVKD. The CDR3 reads CAISPGLADNEQFF. The CDR3 DNA reads as TGTGCCATCAGTCCGGGACTAGCGGACAATGAGCAGTTCTTC.

This clonotype was seen more than once but under ten times. This chain connects TRBV25-1 to TRBJ2-7; 9 bases match TRBD1. Unmatched junction bases numbered 16, after V lost 1 base and J lost 3 bases. This CDR3 has 19 residues. Germline CDR1 is MGHDK and CDR2 is SYGVNS. The chain's CDR3 is CASSEFSNLPGQGFYEQYF. DNA for the CDR3: TGTGCCAGCAGTGAATTCTCAAATCTACCGGGACAGGGTTTCTACGAGCAGTACTTC.

This clonotype was seen a handful of times. The rearrangement joins TRBV7-9 to TRBJ2-7; 7 nucleotides agree with TRBD2. The CDR3 is made up of 13 amino acids. J was trimmed by 6 bases and V by 2 bases; bases with no gene match: 4. CDR1 and CDR2 (germline): SEHNR, FQNEAQ (reference sequence). CDR3 sequence reads: CASSLTGGREQYF. CDR3 sequence (DNA): TGTGCCAGCAGCTTAACGGGAGGACGCGAGCAGTACTTC.

This clonotype came up many times. The rearrangement joins TRBV20-1 to TRBJ2-5; no clear D gene. Germline V CDR1 and CDR2: DFQATT, SNEGSKA (reference sequence). V lost 5 bases to trimming and J lost 3 bases, with 4 bases between them. CDR3 size: 10 residues. CDR3 sequence reads: CSAEKETQYF. As DNA, the CDR3 is TGCAGTGCTGAAAAAGAGACCCAGTACTTC.

This clonotype was picked up a small number of times. This chain joins TRBV6-5 and TRBJ2-7; 7 bases are a match to TRBD2. This CDR3 spans 14 amino acids. V lost 2 bases to trimming and J lost 3 bases; unmatched junction nucleotides: 4. In germline, CDR1 is MNHEY, CDR2 SVGAGI. CDR3 sequence: CASSYALADYEQYF. The CDR3 nucleotides are TGTGCCAGCAGTTACGCCCTAGCGGACTACGAGCAGTACTTC.

This clonotype occurred a few times. This chain uses TRBV10-3 with TRBJ2-7, with TRBD1 matching 9 bases. CDR3 length: 12 residues. V lost 6 bases, J lost 3 bases, and 0 bases stayed unmatched. Per germline, CDR1 ENHRY and CDR2 SYGVKD. The CDR3 DNA reads as TGTGCCATCAGGGACAGGGGCTACGAGCAGTACTTC. Residues: CAIRDRGYEQYF.